The 10 T cell receptor beta chains presented below share a single source sample, sequenced in a study of blood T cell repertoires in COVID-19. Only in-frame clones appear in the TCRdb table, and some are missing; sequencing was by immunoSEQ multiplex PCR. The repertoire consists of about 52,000 clones, with around nine tenths occurring once and the leading ten covering 9%. The source material was peripheral blood. The receptors were sampled from an elderly man with active or convalescent COVID-19.

V usage is TRBV5-1 and J usage is TRBJ1-3; D is perhaps TRBD1 (5 bases). Trimming shortened V by 4 bases and J by 2 bases, and 16 bases separated the two germline ends. The germline CDR1 and CDR2 sequences are SGHRS and YFSETQ. This CDR3 spans 16 amino acids. The CDR3 here is CASSPSLGETGNTIYF. CDR3 DNA: TGCGCCAGCAGCCCTTCCTTAGGGGAAACTGGAAACACCATATATTTT.

This clone was counted only a few times. The rearrangement links TRBV29-1 to TRBJ1-2, with 8 bases matching TRBD1. Germline V gene data show CDR1 as SQVTM and CDR2 as ANQGSEA. CDR3 length: 12 residues. Trimming at V came to 7 bases and at J to 8 bases, leaving 9 bases not matched to a gene. The CDR3 reads CSAFDRGSGYTF. DNA for the CDR3: TGCAGCGCCTTCGACAGGGGAAGCGGCTACACCTTC. The complete variable domain, with remaining parts taken from reference TRBV29-1 and TRBJ1-2, reads SAVISQKPSRDICQRGTSLTIQCQVDSQVTMMFWYRQQPGQSLTLIATANQGSEATYESGFVIDKFPISRPNLTFSTLTVSNMSPEDSSIYLCSAFDRGSGYTFGSGTRLTVV.

The V and J genes are TRBV6-5 and TRBJ2-1, with 8 bases lining up with TRBD1. Germline V gene sequence: CDR1 MNHEY, CDR2 SVGAGI. Trimming at V came to 9 bases and at J to 2 bases, leaving 9 bases not matched to a gene. The CDR3 totals 15 residues. The CDR3 DNA reads as TGTGCCAGTCGTTTGGACAGGGCAACCTACAATGAGCAGTTCTTC. Protein: CASRLDRATYNEQFF.

This clone is a singleton in its sample. The CDR3 sequence is CASPGTGVDTEAFF. CDR3 in DNA: TGTGCCAGCCCCGGGACAGGGGTGGACACTGAAGCTTTCTTT. V gene TRBV28 combines with J gene TRBJ1-1; the match to TRBD1 covers 10 bases. Germline V lookup: CDR1 MDHEN, CDR2 SYDVKM. V gave up 8 bases and J gave up 3 bases; unmatched junction bases: 6. The CDR3 covers 14 residues.

The chain joins TRBV14 to TRBJ2-1, with a tentative D call TRBD1 (6 bases). This CDR3 has 17 residues. Germline V CDR1 and CDR2: SGHDN, FVKESK. Trimming removed 3 bases from V and 8 bases from J, with 23 bases in between. CDR3: CASSHILGGPLGDEQFF. DNA for the CDR3: TGTGCCAGCAGCCACATTCTAGGGGGACCCTTGGGCGATGAGCAGTTCTTC. Drawing the rest from reference TRBV14 and TRBJ2-1, the complete variable domain is EAGVTQFPSHSVIEKGQTVTLRCDPISGHDNLYWYRRVMGKEIKFLLHFVKESKQDESGMPNNRFLAERTGGTYSTLKVQPAELEDSGVYFCASSHILGGPLGDEQFFGPGTRLTVL.

This rearrangement joins TRBV11-1 to TRBJ2-3, with D possibly being TRBD2 (6 bases). V lost 5 bases, J lost 0 bases, and 15 bases lay in between. The CDR3 consists of 16 residues. The germline V gene has CDR1 SGHAT and CDR2 FQDESV (reference sequence). The CDR3 nucleotides read TGTGCCAGCAGCCCCCGCCCCGGGACTAGCACAGATACGCAGTATTTT. Its protein product is CASSPRPGTSTDTQYF.

In this sample, this clone turned up once. This chain connects TRBV6-2 or TRBV6-3 to TRBJ1-1, with TRBD1 identical over 7 bases. V dropped 5 bases and J dropped 4; count of bases not matched to a gene: 7. The CDR3 totals 14 residues. The germline V gene encodes CDR1 MNHEY and CDR2 SVGEGT. The CDR3 region is CASSVTGRSTEAFF. CDR3 bases: TGTGCCAGCAGTGTGACAGGGCGGAGCACTGAAGCTTTCTTT.

V and J are TRBV28 and TRBJ2-3, with TRBD2 matching over 11 bases. V shed 6 bases, J shed 3 bases, and the junction held 8 bases outside the gene matches. Germline V lookup: CDR1 MDHEN, CDR2 SYDVKM. The CDR3 runs to 16 residues. The chain's CDR3 is CASRLHTSGGTDTQYF. The CDR3 region has the DNA TGTGCCAGCAGGCTGCACACTAGCGGGGGAACAGATACGCAGTATTTT.

The chain employs TRBV14 and TRBJ2-1; TRBD1 might be the D (5 bases). The CDR3 is 15 residues long. V was pared by 4 bases and J by 6 bases, with 16 bases between. Per germline, CDR1 SGHDN and CDR2 FVKESK. The CDR3 DNA reads TGTGCCAGCAGCCTCCGGGCAAGGGGTATCAATGAGCAGTTCTTC. Protein product: CASSLRARGINEQFF.

The rearrangement joins TRBV27 to TRBJ2-7; TRBD2 matches 7 bases. Per germline, CDR1 MNHEY and CDR2 SMNVEV (reference sequence). Trimming cost V 4 bases and J 1 base; bases outside gene matches: 4. The CDR3 consists of 14 residues. The CDR3 DNA sequence: TGTGCCAGCAGTTCGAGCGGGGTGTCCTACGAGCAGTACTTC. It specifies CASSSSGVSYEQYF.